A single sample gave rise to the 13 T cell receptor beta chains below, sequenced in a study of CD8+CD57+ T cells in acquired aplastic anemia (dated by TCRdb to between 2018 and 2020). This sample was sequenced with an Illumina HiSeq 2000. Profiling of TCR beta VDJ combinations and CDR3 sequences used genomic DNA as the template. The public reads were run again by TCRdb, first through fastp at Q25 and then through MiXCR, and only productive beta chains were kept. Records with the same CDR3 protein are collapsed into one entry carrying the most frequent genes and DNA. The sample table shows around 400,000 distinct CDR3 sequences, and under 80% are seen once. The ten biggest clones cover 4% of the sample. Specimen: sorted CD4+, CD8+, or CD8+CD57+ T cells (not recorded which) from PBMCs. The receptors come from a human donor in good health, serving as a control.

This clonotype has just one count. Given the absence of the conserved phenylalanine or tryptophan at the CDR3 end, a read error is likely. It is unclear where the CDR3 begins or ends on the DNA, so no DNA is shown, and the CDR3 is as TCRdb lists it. This CDR3 is CASSVSGQAEYEL. The chain joins TRBV9 to TRBJ2-7; no check of the table's D call, TRBD1, against the DNA was made. The CDR3 region is 13 residues in length, termini included. Germline V gene lookup returns CDR1 SGDLS and CDR2 YYNGEE.

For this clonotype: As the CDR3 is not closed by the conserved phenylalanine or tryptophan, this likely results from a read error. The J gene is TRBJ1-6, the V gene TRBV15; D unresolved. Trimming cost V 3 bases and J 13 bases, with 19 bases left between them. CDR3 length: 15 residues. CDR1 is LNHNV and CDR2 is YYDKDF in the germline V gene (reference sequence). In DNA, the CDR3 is TGTGCCACCAGCAGGGACTGGGGTCGGACTACCCCCCTCCACTGT. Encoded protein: CATSRDWGRTTPLHC.

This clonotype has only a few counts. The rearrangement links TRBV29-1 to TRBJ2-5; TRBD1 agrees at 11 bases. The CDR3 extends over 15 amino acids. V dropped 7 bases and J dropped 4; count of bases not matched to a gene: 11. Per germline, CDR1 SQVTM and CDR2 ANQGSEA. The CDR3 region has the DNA TGCAGCGGGGACGGGGGGACAGGGGGACGAGAGACCCAGTACTTC. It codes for CSGDGGTGGRETQYF.

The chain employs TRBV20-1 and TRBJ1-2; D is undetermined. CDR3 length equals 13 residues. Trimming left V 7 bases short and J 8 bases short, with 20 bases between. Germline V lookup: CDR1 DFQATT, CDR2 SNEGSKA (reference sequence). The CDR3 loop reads CSVKTKVIEGYTF. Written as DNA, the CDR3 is TGCAGTGTTAAGACCAAGGTTATTGAAGGCTACACCTTC.

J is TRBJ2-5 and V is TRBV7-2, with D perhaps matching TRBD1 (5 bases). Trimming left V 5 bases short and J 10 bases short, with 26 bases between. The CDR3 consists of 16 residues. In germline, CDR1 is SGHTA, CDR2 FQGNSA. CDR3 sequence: CASSRETVETQDIQYF. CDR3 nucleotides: TGTGCCAGCAGCCGTGAGACAGTAGAGACCCAGGACATCCAGTACTTC. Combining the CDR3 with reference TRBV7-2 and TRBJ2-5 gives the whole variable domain GAGVSQSPSNKVTEKGKDVELRCDPISGHTALYWYRQSLGQGLEFLIYFQGNSAPDKSGLPSDRFSAERTGGSVSTLTIQRTQQEDSAVYLCASSRETVETQDIQYFGPGTRLLVL.

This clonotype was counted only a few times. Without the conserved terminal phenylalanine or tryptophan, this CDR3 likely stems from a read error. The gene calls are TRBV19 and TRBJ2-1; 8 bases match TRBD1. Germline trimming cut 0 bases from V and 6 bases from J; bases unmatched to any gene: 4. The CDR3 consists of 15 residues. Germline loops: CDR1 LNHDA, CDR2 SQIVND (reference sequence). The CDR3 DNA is TGTGCCAGTAGTATAGATAACAGGGGGTTCAATGAGCAGTTCCTC. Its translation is CASSIDNRGFNEQFL.

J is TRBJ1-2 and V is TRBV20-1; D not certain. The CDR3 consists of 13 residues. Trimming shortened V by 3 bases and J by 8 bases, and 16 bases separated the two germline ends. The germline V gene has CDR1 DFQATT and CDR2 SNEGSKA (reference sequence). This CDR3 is CSARPPAYPGYTF. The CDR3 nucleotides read TGCAGTGCTAGGCCGCCAGCGTACCCCGGCTACACCTTC.

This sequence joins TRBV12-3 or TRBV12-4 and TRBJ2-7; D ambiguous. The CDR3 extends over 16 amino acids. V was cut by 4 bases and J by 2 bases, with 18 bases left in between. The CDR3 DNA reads TGTGCCAGCAGTTATCGGTCACCCACCACACCCTACGAGCAGTACTTC. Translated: CASSYRSPTTPYEQYF.

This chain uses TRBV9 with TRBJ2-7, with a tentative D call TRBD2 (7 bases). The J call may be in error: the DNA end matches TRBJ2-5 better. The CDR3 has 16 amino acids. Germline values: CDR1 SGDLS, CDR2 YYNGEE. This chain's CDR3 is CASSLAGRGHQETQYF. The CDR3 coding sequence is TGTGCCAGCAGCTTAGCGGGCCGGGGGCACCAAGAGACCCAGTACTTC.

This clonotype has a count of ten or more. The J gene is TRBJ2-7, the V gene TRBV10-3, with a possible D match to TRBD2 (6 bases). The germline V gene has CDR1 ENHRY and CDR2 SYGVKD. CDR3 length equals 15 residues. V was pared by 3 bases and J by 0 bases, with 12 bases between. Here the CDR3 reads CAISDGGANSYEQYF. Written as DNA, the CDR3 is TGTGCCATCAGTGATGGAGGGGCGAACTCCTACGAGCAGTACTTC.

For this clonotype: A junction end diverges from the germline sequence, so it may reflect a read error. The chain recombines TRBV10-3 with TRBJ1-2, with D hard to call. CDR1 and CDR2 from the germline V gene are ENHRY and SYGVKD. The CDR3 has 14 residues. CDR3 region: CASSEPGRIYGYTF. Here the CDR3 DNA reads TGTGCCAGCAGTGAGCCCGGCAGGATCTATGGCTACACCTTC.

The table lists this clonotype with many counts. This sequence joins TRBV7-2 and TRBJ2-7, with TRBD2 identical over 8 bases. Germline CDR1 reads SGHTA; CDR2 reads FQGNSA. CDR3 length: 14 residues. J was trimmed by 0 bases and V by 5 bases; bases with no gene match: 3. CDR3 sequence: CASSRSGTSYEQYF. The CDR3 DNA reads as TGTGCCAGCAGCCGTAGCGGGACCTCCTACGAGCAGTACTTC.

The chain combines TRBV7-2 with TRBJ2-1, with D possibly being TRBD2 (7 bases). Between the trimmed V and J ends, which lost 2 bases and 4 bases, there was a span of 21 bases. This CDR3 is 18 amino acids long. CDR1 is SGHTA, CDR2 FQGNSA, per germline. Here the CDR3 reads CASSLWGGANEQYNEQFF. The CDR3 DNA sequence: TGTGCCAGCAGCTTATGGGGGGGGGCAAATGAGCAGTACAATGAGCAGTTCTTC.